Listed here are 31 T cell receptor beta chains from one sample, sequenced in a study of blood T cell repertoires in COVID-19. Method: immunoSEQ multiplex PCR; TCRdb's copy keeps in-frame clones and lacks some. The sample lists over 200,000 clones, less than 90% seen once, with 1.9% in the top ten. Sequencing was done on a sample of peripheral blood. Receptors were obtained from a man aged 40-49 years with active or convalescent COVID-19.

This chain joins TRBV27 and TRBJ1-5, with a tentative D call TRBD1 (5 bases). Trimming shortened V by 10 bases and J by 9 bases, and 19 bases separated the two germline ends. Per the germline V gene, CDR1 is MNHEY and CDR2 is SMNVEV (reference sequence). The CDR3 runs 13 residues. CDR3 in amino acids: CAISPNPGGPQHF. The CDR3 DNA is TGTGCCATCTCACCCAACCCGGGGGGGCCCCAGCATTTT.

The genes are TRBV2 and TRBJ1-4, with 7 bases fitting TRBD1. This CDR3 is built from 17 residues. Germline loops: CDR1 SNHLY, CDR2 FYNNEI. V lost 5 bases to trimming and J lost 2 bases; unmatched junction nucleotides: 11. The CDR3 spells CASSPKLPGQTNEKLFF. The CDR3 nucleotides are TGTGCCAGCAGTCCGAAACTCCCGGGACAGACTAATGAAAAACTGTTTTTT.

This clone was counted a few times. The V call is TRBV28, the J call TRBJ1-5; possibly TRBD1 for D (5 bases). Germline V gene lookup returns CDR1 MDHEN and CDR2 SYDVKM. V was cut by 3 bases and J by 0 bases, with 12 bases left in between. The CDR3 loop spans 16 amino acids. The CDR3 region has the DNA TGTGCCAGCAGTTTCCCAGGGATGGATAGCAATCAGCCCCAGCATTTT. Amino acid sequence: CASSFPGMDSNQPQHF.

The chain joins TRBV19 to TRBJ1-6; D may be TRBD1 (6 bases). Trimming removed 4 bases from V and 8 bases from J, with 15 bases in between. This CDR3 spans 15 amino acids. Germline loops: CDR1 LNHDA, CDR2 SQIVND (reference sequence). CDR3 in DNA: TGTGCCAGTAGTAGAGGGACACCTCTGGATTCACCCCTCCACTTT. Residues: CASSRGTPLDSPLHF.

The CDR3 loop reads CATRERGRGGYTF. DNA for the CDR3: TGTGCCACCAGGGAAAGGGGGCGCGGTGGCTACACCTTC. V is TRBV15 and J is TRBJ1-2, with TRBD1 identical over 7 bases. The CDR3 totals 13 residues. Germline CDR1 LNHNV, CDR2 YYDKDF (reference sequence). Trimming removed 6 bases from V and 7 bases from J; junction bases left unmatched: 8.

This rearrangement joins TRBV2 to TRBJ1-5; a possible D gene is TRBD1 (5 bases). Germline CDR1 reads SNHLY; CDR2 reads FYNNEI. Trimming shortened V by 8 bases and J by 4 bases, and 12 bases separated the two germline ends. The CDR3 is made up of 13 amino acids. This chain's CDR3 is CASHREGNQPQHF. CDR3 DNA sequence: TGTGCCAGCCACCGGGAGGGGAATCAGCCCCAGCATTTT.

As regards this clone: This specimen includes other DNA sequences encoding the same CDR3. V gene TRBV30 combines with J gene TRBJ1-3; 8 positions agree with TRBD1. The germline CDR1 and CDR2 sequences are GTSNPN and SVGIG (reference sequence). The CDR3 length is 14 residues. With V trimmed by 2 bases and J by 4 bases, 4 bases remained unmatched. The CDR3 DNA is TGTGCCTGGAGTTCAGGGGGCGGCGGAAACACCATATATTTT. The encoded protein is CAWSSGGGGNTIYF.

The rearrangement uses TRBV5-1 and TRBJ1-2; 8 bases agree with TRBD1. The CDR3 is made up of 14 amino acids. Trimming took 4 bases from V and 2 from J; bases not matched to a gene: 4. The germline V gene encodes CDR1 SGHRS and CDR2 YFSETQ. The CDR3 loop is CASSGGQGNYGYTF. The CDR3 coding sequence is TGCGCCAGCAGCGGCGGACAGGGCAACTATGGCTACACCTTC.

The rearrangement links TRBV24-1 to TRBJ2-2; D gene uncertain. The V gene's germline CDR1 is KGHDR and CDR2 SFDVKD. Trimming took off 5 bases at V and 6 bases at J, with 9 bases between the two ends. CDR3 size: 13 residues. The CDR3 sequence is CATSVRFPGELFF. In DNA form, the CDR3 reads TGTGCCACCAGTGTCCGGTTCCCCGGGGAGCTGTTTTTT.

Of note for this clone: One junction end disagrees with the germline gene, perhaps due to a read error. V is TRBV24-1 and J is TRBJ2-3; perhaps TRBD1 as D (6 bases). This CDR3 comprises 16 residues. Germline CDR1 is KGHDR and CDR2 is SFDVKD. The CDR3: CATCDYRDTTGDTQYF. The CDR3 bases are TGTGCCACCTGTGATTACCGGGACACGACGGGAGATACGCAGTATTTT.

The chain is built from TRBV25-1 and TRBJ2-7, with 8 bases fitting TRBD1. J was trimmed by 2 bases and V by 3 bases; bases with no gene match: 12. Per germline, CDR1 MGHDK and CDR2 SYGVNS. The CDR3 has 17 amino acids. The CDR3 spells CASSDGTGGHRPYEQYF. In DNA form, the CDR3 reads TGTGCCAGCAGTGATGGGACAGGCGGCCATCGGCCCTACGAGCAGTACTTC.

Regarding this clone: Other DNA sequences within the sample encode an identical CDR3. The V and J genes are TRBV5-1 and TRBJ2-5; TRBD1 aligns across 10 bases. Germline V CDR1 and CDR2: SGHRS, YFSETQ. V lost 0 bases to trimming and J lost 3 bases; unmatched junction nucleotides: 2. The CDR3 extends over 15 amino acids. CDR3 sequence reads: CASSLAGTGEETQYF. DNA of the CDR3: TGCGCCAGCAGCTTGGCGGGGACAGGGGAAGAGACCCAGTACTTC.

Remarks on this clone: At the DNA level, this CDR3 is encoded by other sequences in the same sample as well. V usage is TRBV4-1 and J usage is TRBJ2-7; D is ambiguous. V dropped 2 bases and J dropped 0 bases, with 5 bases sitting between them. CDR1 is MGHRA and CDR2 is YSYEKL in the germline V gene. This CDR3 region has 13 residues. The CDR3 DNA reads TGCGCCAGCAGCCAATCTCCCTCCTACGAGCAGTACTTC. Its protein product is CASSQSPSYEQYF.

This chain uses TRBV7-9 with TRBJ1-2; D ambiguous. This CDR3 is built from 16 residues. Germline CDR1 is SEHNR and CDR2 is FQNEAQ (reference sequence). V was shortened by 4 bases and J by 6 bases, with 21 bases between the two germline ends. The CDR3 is CASSSPPGSGGDGYTF. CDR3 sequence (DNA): TGTGCCAGCAGCTCTCCCCCCGGTTCTGGAGGTGATGGCTACACCTTC.

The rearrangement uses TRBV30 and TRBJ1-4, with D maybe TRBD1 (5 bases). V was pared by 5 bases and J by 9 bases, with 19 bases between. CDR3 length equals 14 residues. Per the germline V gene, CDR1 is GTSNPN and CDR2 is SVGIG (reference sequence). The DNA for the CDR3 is TGTGCCTGGGACGAACAGGCTTCCCCTCAAAAACTGTTTTTT. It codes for CAWDEQASPQKLFF.

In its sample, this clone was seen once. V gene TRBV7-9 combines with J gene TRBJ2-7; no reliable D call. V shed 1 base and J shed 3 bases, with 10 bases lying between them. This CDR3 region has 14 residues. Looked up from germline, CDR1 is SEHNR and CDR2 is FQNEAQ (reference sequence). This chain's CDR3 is CASSLEGRIYEQYF. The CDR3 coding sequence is TGTGCCAGCAGCTTAGAAGGCAGGATCTACGAGCAGTACTTC.

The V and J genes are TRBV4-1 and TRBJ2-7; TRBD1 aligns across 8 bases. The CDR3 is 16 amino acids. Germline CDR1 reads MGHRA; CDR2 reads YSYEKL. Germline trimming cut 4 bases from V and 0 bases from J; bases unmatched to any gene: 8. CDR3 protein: CASSRPGTGSSYEQYF. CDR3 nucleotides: TGCGCCAGCAGCCGACCTGGGACAGGCAGCTCCTACGAGCAGTACTTC.

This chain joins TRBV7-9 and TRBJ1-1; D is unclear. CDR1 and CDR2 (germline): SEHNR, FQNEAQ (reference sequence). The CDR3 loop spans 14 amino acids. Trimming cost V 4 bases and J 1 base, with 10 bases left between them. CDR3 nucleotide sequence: TGTGCCAGCAGCTATACACGATCGAACACTGAAGCTTTCTTT. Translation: CASSYTRSNTEAFF. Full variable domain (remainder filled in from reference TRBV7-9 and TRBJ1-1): DTGVSQNPRHKITKRGQNVTFRCDPISEHNRLYWYRQTLGQGPEFLTYFQNEAQLEKSRLLSDRFSAERPKGSFSTLEIQRTEQGDSAMYLCASSYTRSNTEAFFGQGTRLTVV.

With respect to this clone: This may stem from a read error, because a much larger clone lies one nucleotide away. This chain's CDR3 is CASSLQGNQPQHF. DNA for the CDR3: TGTGCCAGCAGCTTACAGGGGAATCAGCCCCAGCATTTT. V is TRBV5-6 and J is TRBJ1-5; 7 positions agree with TRBD1. The V and J ends lost 2 bases and 4 bases, in that order; junction bases with no gene match: 0. Per the germline V gene, CDR1 is SGHDT and CDR2 is YYEEEE. This CDR3 spans 13 amino acids.

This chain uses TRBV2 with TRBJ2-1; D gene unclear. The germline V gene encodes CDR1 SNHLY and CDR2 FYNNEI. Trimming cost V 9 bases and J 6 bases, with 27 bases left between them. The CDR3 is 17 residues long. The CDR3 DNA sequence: TGTGCCAGTATAATCCCCCGGCTACCGGATTCGGGCAATGAGCAGTTCTTC. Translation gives CASIIPRLPDSGNEQFF.

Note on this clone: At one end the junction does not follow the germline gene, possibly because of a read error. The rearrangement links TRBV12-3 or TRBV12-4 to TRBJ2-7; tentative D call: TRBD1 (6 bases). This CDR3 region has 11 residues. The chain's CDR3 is CASRSQGWEEF. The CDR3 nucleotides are TGTGCCAGCAGGTCCCAGGGGTGGGAAGAGTTC.

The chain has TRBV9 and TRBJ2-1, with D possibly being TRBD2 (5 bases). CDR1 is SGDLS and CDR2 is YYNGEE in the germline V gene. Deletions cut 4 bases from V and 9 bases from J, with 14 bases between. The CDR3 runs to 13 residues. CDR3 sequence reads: CASSPGGGVEQFF. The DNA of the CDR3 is TGTGCCAGCAGCCCCGGAGGAGGAGTTGAGCAGTTCTTC.

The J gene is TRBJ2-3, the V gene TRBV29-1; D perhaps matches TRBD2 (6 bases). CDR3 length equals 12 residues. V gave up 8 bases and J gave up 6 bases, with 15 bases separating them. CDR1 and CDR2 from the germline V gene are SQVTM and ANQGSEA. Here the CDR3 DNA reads TGCAGCCTAGCGCCCGTCCGGGATACGCAGTATTTT. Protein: CSLAPVRDTQYF.

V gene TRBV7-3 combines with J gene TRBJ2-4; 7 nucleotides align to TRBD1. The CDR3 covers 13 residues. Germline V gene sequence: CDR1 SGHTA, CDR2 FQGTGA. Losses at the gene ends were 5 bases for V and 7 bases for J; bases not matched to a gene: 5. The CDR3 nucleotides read TGTGCCAGCAGCGCCACAGGGGAGAACATTCAGTACTTC. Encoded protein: CASSATGENIQYF.

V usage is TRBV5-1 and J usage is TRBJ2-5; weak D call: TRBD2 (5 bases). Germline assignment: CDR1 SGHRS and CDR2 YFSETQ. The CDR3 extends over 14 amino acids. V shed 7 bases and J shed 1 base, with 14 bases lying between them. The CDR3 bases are TGCGCCAGCCAGGCGGGCAGCTTCCAAGAGACCCAGTACTTC. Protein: CASQAGSFQETQYF.

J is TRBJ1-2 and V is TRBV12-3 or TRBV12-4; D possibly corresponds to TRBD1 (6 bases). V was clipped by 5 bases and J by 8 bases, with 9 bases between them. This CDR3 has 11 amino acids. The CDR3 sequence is CASSGGYGYTF. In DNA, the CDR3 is TGTGCCAGCAGTGGGGGCTACGGCTACACCTTC.

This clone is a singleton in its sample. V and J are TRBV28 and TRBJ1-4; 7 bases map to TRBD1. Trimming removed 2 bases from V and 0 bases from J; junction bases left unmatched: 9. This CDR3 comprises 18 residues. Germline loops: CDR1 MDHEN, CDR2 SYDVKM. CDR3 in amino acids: CASSLLVGGSATNEKLFF. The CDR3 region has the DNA TGTGCCAGCAGTTTACTGGTAGGGGGCTCTGCAACTAATGAAAAACTGTTTTTT.

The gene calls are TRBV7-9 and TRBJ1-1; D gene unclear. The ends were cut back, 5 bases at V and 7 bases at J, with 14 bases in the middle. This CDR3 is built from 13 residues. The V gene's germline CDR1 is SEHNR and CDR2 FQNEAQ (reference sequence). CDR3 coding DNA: TGTGCCAGCAGCCCCAAGCGGAAGGGTGAAGCTTTCTTT. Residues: CASSPKRKGEAFF. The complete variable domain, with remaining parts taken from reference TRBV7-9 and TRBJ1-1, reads DTGVSQNPRHKITKRGQNVTFRCDPISEHNRLYWYRQTLGQGPEFLTYFQNEAQLEKSRLLSDRFSAERPKGSFSTLEIQRTEQGDSAMYLCASSPKRKGEAFFGQGTRLTVV.

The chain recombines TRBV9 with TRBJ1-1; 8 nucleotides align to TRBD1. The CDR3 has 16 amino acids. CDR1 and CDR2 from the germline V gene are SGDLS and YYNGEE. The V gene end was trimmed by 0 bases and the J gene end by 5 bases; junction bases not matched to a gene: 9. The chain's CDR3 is CASSVGDATGETEAFF. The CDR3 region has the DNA TGTGCCAGCAGCGTAGGAGACGCGACAGGGGAAACTGAAGCTTTCTTT. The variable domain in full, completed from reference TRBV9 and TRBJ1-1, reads DSGVTQTPKHLITATGQRVTLRCSPRSGDLSVYWYQQSLDQGLQFLIQYYNGEERAKGNILERFSAQQFPDLHSELNLSSLELGDSALYFCASSVGDATGETEAFFGQGTRLTVV.

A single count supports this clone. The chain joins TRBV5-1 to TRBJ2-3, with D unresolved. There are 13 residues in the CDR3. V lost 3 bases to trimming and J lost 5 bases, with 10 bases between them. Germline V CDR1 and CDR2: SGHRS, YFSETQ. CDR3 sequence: CASSSGARDTQYF. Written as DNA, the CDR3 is TGCGCCAGCAGCTCCGGAGCGAGAGATACGCAGTATTTT. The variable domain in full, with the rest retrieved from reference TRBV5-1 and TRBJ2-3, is KAGVTQTPRYLIKTRGQQVTLSCSPISGHRSVSWYQQTPGQGLQFLFEYFSETQRNKGNFPGRFSGRQFSNSRSEMNVSTLELGDSALYLCASSSGARDTQYFGPGTRLTVL.

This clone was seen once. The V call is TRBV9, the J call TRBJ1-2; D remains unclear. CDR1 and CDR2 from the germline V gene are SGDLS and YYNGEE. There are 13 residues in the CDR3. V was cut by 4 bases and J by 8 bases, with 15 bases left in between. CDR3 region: CASSLGLSGGYTF. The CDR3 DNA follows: TGTGCCAGCAGCCTCGGCTTATCAGGAGGCTACACCTTC. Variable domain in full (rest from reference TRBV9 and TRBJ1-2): DSGVTQTPKHLITATGQRVTLRCSPRSGDLSVYWYQQSLDQGLQFLIQYYNGEERAKGNILERFSAQQFPDLHSELNLSSLELGDSALYFCASSLGLSGGYTFGSGTRLTVV.